These T cell receptor beta chains were read from a single sample in a study of control samples from healthy donors and cancer patients. Method: immunoSEQ multiplex PCR; TCRdb's copy keeps in-frame clones and lacks some. The table has 150,000 to 180,000 clones, roughly 94% seen once. Sample: blood. All receptors derive from a man aged 40-49 years in good health. Each CDR3 is given without its conserved first and last residue.

>TRBJ2-1|TRBV24-1
ATKTSGGQDEQF
>TRBJ1-6|TRBV7-6
ASSLGAGNNSPLH
>TRBJ2-7|TRBV30
AWSEMDPYEQY
>TRBJ2-7|TRBV7-9
ASSLGPIAYEQY
>TRBJ2-3|TRBV7-2
ASSFGLAGPDTQY
>TRBJ1-5|TRBV3-1/TRBV3-2
ASSQGQGGNQPQH
>TRBJ2-5|TRBV6-2/TRBV6-3
ASSTGTTQETQY
>TRBJ2-3|TRBV28
ASNRGQAAPY
>TRBJ2-5|TRBV5-1
ASSTGTSGVQETQY
>TRBJ1-2|TRBV12-3/TRBV12-4
ASSLGLRYGYT
>TRBJ1-1|TRBV19
ASSWGVNTEAF
>TRBJ2-6|TRBV19
ASSDGGLVANVLT
>TRBJ1-1|TRBV9
ASSFSGQPGGVNTEAF
>TRBJ2-2|TRBV7-2
ASSELAGGITGELF
>TRBJ2-7|TRBV10-3
AISEMRGEQY
>TRBJ2-7|TRBV6-2/TRBV6-3
ASSYWQNSYEQY
>TRBJ1-4|TRBV6-6
ASRARGTEKLF
>TRBJ1-1|TRBV4-3
ASSQSRTSREAF
>TRBJ1-4|TRBV5-8
ASSFRGTGTEKLF
>TRBJ1-1|TRBV18
ASSDTGGENTEAF
>TRBJ2-7|TRBV19
ASSISGGSLDEQY
>TRBJ2-1|TRBV28
ASSPSGGVREQF
>TRBJ1-5|TRBV5-5
ASSGLQGSNQPQH
>TRBJ1-2|TRBV4-1
ASSQVREHGYT
>TRBJ2-5|TRBV5-4
ASSISGGETQY
>TRBJ1-2|TRBV7-8
ASSLSGAPEGDT
>TRBJ1-2|TRBV7-9
ASSPGRGAFGYT
>TRBJ2-1|TRBV5-1
ASSLGRAGNEQF
>TRBJ2-5|TRBV30
AWSLQGTEETQY
>TRBJ2-3|TRBV4-2
ASSQAAGPDTQY
>TRBJ1-2|TRBV5-4
ASSLWGAGYGYT
>TRBJ2-2|TRBV4-1
ASSQGTGLAGELF
>TRBJ2-1|TRBV6-2/TRBV6-3
ASSYLGQGNEQF
>TRBJ1-5|TRBV2
ASSENGNSNQPQH
>TRBJ2-3|TRBV9
ASSVEGGLTDTQY
>TRBJ1-1|TRBV25-1
ASSEYLGSTEAF
>TRBJ2-7|TRBV27
ASSLSFGQALYEQY
>TRBJ1-4|TRBV28
ASSLMGGSEKLF
>TRBJ1-2|TRBV2
ASSRNQQDT
>TRBJ1-1|TRBV7-8
ASSPRDRANTEAF
>TRBJ2-7|TRBV5-1
ASSLARQGYEQY
>TRBJ2-7|TRBV6-5
ASRPNNYEQY
>TRBJ2-1|TRBV28
ASSGTSGGDYNEQF
>TRBJ1-6|TRBV6-2/TRBV6-3
ASSNPGGTGRLSPLH
>TRBJ2-4|TRBV5-5
ASSLGEDIQY
>TRBJ1-2|TRBV6-5
ASRLTGKNGYT
>TRBJ1-2|TRBV11-2
ASSWGGYYGYT
>TRBJ1-5|TRBV27
ASSFGTGGGGQPQH
>TRBJ1-1|TRBV18
ASSPQLQAEGTEAF
>TRBJ1-6|TRBV6-5
ASSSGTPTSPLH
>TRBJ1-6|TRBV6-1
ASSETMWGDNSPLH
>TRBJ2-7|TRBV18
ASSPPGAFYEQY
>TRBJ2-7|TRBV19
ASSIGPGSEQY
>TRBJ1-6|TRBV5-4
ASSRDRADSPLH
>TRBJ1-1|TRBV12-3/TRBV12-4
ASSLGGNTEAF
>TRBJ2-1|TRBV30
AWWKSNEQF
>TRBJ2-7|TRBV4-2
ASSQEEAGGYEQY
>TRBJ2-2|TRBV18
ASSHGQMKAPYTGELF
>TRBJ1-3|TRBV25-1
ASSDLGSGNTIY